The 6 T cell receptor beta chains in this list originate from one sample, sequenced in a study of cytomegalovirus exposure and HLA in healthy donors. Primers: 60 Vbeta forward and 13 Jbeta reverse. Data came from immunoSEQ multiplex PCR; TCRdb stores just in-frame clones and leaves some out. The table has about 170,000 clones, over 60% seen once. Sequenced: PBMCs. These receptors came from a woman aged 50 to 65 in good health and CMV-seropositive.

This chain joins TRBV28 and TRBJ1-2, with 7 bases matching TRBD1. Germline-derived CDR1 and CDR2 are MDHEN and SYDVKM. The CDR3 runs to 14 residues. J was trimmed by 8 bases and V by 1 base; bases with no gene match: 7. The CDR3: CASSLFQTGKGYTF. CDR3 DNA sequence: TGTGCCAGCAGTTTATTCCAGACAGGGAAAGGCTACACCTTC.

The chain links TRBV5-6 to TRBJ2-3; 14 nucleotides agree with TRBD2. The V segment lost 3 bases and the J segment 1 base; nucleotides outside the gene matches: 4. The CDR3 runs 17 residues. From germline, CDR1 is SGHDT and CDR2 YYEEEE. The CDR3 spells CASSYRLAGGRTDTQYF. CDR3 nucleotide sequence: TGTGCCAGCAGCTACAGACTAGCGGGAGGGCGCACAGATACGCAGTATTTT.

The V call is TRBV29-1, the J call TRBJ1-4; no clear D. V was pared by 3 bases and J by 8 bases, with 7 bases between. This CDR3 is 11 amino acids long. CDR1 and CDR2 (germline): SQVTM, ANQGSEA. The CDR3 sequence: CSVEREEKLFF. For the CDR3, the DNA is TGCAGCGTTGAGAGGGAAGAAAAACTGTTTTTT.

This clone appeared once. The chain's CDR3 is CASSGGTGTVQFF. The DNA of the CDR3 is TGTGCCAGCAGTGGGGGGACAGGCACTGTGCAGTTCTTC. The rearrangement links TRBV6-1 to TRBJ2-1; 8 bases match TRBD1. CDR3 length: 13 residues. Trimming removed 4 bases from V and 12 bases from J; junction bases left unmatched: 8. Germline values: CDR1 MNHNS, CDR2 SASEGT.

This clone occurred a few times. This rearrangement joins TRBV21-1 to TRBJ2-7; whether TRBD2, the table's D call, matches the DNA was not checked. TRBV21-1 corresponds to a pseudogene. This CDR3 is built from 20 residues. The CDR3 DNA is TGTGCCAGCAGCAAAGAGCCTGAAAGCGGGAGGCTTTTTCCTGCCTACGAGCAGTACTTC. Translating gives CASSKEPESGRLFPAYEQYF.

Here the CDR3 DNA reads TGCGCCAGCAGCGAGCGGGGGGTTGACACAGATACGCAGTATTTT. It translates to CASSERGVDTDTQYF. The rearrangement joins TRBV4-1 to TRBJ2-3; 9 bases map to TRBD2. V was pared by 5 bases and J by 2 bases, with 5 bases of the junction left unmatched. Germline CDR1 reads MGHRA; CDR2 reads YSYEKL. This CDR3 has 15 residues.